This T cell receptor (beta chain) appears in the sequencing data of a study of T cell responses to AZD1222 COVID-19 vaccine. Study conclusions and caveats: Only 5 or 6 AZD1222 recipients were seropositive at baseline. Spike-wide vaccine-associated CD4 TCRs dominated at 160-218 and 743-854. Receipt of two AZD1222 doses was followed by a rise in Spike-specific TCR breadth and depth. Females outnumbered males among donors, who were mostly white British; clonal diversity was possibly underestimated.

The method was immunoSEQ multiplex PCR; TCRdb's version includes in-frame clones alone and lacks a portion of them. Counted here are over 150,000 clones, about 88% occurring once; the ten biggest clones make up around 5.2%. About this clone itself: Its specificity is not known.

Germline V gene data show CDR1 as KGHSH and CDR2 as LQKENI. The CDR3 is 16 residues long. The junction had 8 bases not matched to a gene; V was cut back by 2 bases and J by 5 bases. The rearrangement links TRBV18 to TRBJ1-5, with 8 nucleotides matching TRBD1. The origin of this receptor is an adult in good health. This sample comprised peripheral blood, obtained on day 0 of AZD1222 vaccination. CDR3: CASSPESGGGHQPQHF. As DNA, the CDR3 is TGTGCCAGCTCACCAGAGTCAGGGGGCGGTCATCAGCCCCAGCATTTT.